The entry below gives a single T cell receptor beta chain sequence along with its context. Trimming pared 1 base from V and 8 bases from J, leaving 18 bases between. The CDR3 is made up of 16 amino acids. Germline CDR1 and CDR2: DFQATT and SNEGSKA (reference sequence). Every patient was untreated before thyroid surgery. This sample was taken from a study of metastatic and nonmetastatic thyroid tumors. Study-wide context: The authors compared repertoires across blood and tumor or nodule tissue from malignant and benign thyroid patients.

Original data processing: Using the CDR3 differences seen across clinicopathological groups, the authors built a distant-metastasis classifier for papillary thyroid cancer, which was meant to discriminate distant-metastatic patients. With MiXCR, TCRdb reprocessed the PCR reads. TCRdb, not the original authors, processed these V and J calls. The table shows around 42,000 clones, with over 10% occurring only once. The source is a female donor with papillary thyroid cancer or a benign thyroid nodule (not recorded which). Some clones in this sample may be carry-over from other donors' samples. V usage is TRBV20-1 and J usage is TRBJ1-6, with D tentatively TRBD1 (5 bases). Sequenced input: blood. This CDR3 is CSARVGGASGDSPLHF. The CDR3 region has the DNA TGCAGTGCTAGAGTTGGCGGGGCGAGTGGTGATTCACCCCTCCACTTT.